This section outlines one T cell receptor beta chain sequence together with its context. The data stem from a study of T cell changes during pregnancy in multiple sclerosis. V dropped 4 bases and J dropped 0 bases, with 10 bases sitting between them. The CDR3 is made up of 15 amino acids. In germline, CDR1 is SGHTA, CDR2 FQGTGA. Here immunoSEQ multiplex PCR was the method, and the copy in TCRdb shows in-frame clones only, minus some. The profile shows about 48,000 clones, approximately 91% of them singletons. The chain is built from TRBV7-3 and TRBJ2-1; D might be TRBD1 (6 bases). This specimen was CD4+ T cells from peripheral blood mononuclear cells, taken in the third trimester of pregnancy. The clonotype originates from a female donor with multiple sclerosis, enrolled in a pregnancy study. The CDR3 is CASSYRTVSYNEQFF. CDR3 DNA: TGTGCCAGCAGCTATCGGACAGTCTCCTACAATGAGCAGTTCTTC.